This TCR beta chain was retrieved from a study of blood T cell repertoires in COVID-19. Germline trimming cut 5 bases from V and 3 bases from J; bases unmatched to any gene: 12. This CDR3 contains 16 residues. Per the germline V gene, CDR1 is LGHDT and CDR2 is YNNKEL (reference sequence). Repertoires were generated with immunoSEQ multiplex PCR, while TCRdb's copy carries only in-frame clones and drops some. Among fewer than 400,000 clones listed, over 85% were seen once. The source of this sequence is a woman younger than 45 who had recovered from COVID-19. The source material was PBMCs or T cells enriched from blood (not recorded which). The J gene is TRBJ2-7, the V gene TRBV3-1 (or the pseudogene TRBV3-2); the match to TRBD2 covers 8 bases. The CDR3 sequence: CASSSRRGLGYYEQYF. The CDR3, as DNA: TGTGCCAGCAGCTCCCGGAGGGGACTAGGCTACTACGAGCAGTACTTC.